Listed here are 11 T cell receptor beta chains from one sample, sequenced in a study of cytomegalovirus exposure and HLA in healthy donors. With 60 Vbeta and 13 Jbeta primers, the PCR was carried out. Sequenced by immunoSEQ multiplex PCR; TCRdb stores in-frame clones only, minus some. The sample consists of 150,000 to 200,000 clones, over 60% of them appearing once. The source material was PBMCs. The origin of the receptors is a man in his forties in good health and CMV-seropositive.

This clone was seen a single time. The chain is built from TRBV7-9 and TRBJ2-1; D is unclear. CDR3 length: 11 amino acids. Germline assignment: CDR1 SEHNR and CDR2 FQNEAQ (reference sequence). Trimming pared 4 bases from V and 5 bases from J, leaving 3 bases between. Written as DNA, the CDR3 is TGTGCCAGCAGCTCAGACAATGAGCAGTTCTTC. Its protein product is CASSSDNEQFF.

The CDR3 here is CASSLKRALGDTQYF. CDR3 sequence (DNA): TGTGCCAGCAGCTTAAAGCGGGCCCTTGGCGATACGCAGTATTTT. V is TRBV5-8 and J is TRBJ2-3; possibly TRBD2 for D (6 bases). V dropped 2 bases and J dropped 6 bases, with 16 bases sitting between them. In germline, CDR1 is SGHTS, CDR2 YDEGEE. The CDR3 consists of 15 residues.

With regard to this clone: The sample holds other DNA sequences that translate to the same CDR3. The chain combines TRBV5-1 with TRBJ2-1; 7 positions agree with TRBD1. The V segment lost 0 bases and the J segment 4 bases; nucleotides outside the gene matches: 4. CDR3 size: 15 residues. CDR1 is SGHRS and CDR2 is YFSETQ in the germline V gene. The CDR3: CASSLGQGPYNEQFF. CDR3 bases: TGCGCCAGCAGCTTGGGACAGGGACCTTACAATGAGCAGTTCTTC.

This clone was detected only a few times. The rearrangement links TRBV30 to TRBJ2-7; 13 bases agree with TRBD2. CDR1 and CDR2 from the germline V gene are GTSNPN and SVGIG (reference sequence). Germline trimming cut 1 base from V and 0 bases from J; bases unmatched to any gene: 0. The CDR3 loop spans 15 amino acids. In nucleotides, the CDR3 is TGTGCCTGGAGTGGGACTAGCGGGAGCTCCTACGAGCAGTACTTC. Its protein is CAWSGTSGSSYEQYF.

The chain links TRBV7-3 to TRBJ1-1; 8 positions agree with TRBD1. From germline, CDR1 is SGHTA and CDR2 FQGTGA. The CDR3 covers 15 residues. J was trimmed by 5 bases and V by 4 bases; bases with no gene match: 9. For the CDR3, the DNA is TGTGCCAGCAGCTCCAATTCAGGGGGCGGGACTGAAGCTTTCTTT. Its translation: CASSSNSGGGTEAFF.

This chain uses TRBV12-5 with TRBJ2-5; 11 bases are shared with TRBD2. From germline, CDR1 is LGHNT and CDR2 FRNRAP. CDR3 size: 16 residues. V lost 5 bases, J lost 2 bases, and 7 bases stayed unmatched. The CDR3 loop reads CASGLGTSGPQETQYF. CDR3 nucleotide sequence: TGTGCTAGTGGTCTCGGGACTAGCGGACCACAAGAGACCCAGTACTTC.

This chain uses TRBV19 with TRBJ2-3, with 10 bases that match TRBD2. Germline assignment: CDR1 LNHDA and CDR2 SQIVND (reference sequence). Trimming removed 3 bases from V and 6 bases from J; junction bases left unmatched: 6. The CDR3 consists of 15 residues. The CDR3 DNA reads as TGTGCCAGTAGTATCGGCCTAGCGGGAGATGATACGCAGTATTTT. Its translation is CASSIGLAGDDTQYF.

The rearrangement joins TRBV18 to TRBJ1-5, with D perhaps matching TRBD1 (5 bases). V lost 6 bases and J lost 7, with 13 bases in between. The CDR3 covers 13 residues. Germline lookup yields CDR1 KGHSH and CDR2 LQKENI. CDR3 in DNA: TGTGCCAGCTCTACGGGGGGGGACCAGCCCCAGCATTTT. As protein: CASSTGGDQPQHF.

The rearrangement joins TRBV7-8 to TRBJ1-6; 7 nucleotides align to TRBD1. V gave up 5 bases and J gave up 7 bases; unmatched junction bases: 5. The V gene's germline CDR1 is SGHVS and CDR2 FQNEAQ. CDR3 size: 14 residues. The CDR3 loop is CASSAGQRNSPLHF. The CDR3 coding sequence is TGTGCCAGCAGCGCGGGACAGAGGAATTCACCCCTCCACTTT.

The rearrangement joins TRBV28 to TRBJ2-5, with unresolved D. Looked up from germline, CDR1 is MDHEN and CDR2 is SYDVKM. CDR3 length: 13 amino acids. V was pared by 6 bases and J by 0 bases, with 8 bases between. The CDR3 spells CASRTTYQETQYF. CDR3 in DNA: TGTGCCAGCAGAACTACGTACCAAGAGACCCAGTACTTC.

J is TRBJ1-1 and V is TRBV27; no definite D call. This CDR3 has 15 residues. Germline V gene data show CDR1 as MNHEY and CDR2 as SMNVEV (reference sequence). Trimming shortened V by 0 bases and J by 0 bases, and 8 bases separated the two germline ends. The CDR3 DNA reads as TGTGCCAGCAGTTTATCGGCAGGTATGAACACTGAAGCTTTCTTT. Encoded protein: CASSLSAGMNTEAFF.